One and the same sample provided the 18 T cell receptor beta chains below, sequenced in a study of blood T cell repertoires in COVID-19. Profiled with immunoSEQ multiplex PCR; TCRdb holds only in-frame clones, not every one. The data show over 120,000 clones, 88% seen once. The sample was peripheral blood. Receptor source: a man between 65 and 85 years old with acute or convalescent COVID-19.

This clone came up once. The V and J genes are TRBV6-2 or TRBV6-3 and TRBJ2-6; 9 bases match TRBD1. The germline V gene has CDR1 MNHEY and CDR2 SVGEGT. The CDR3 spans 20 residues. With 4 bases clipped from V and 0 bases from J, the junction kept 13 bases outside the gene matches. The CDR3 sequence is CASSSIQRGQGGSGANVLTF. The CDR3 DNA reads TGTGCCAGCAGTTCCATCCAAAGGGGACAGGGTGGCTCTGGGGCCAACGTCCTGACTTTC.

V usage is TRBV6-1 and J usage is TRBJ2-7; weak D call: TRBD2 (6 bases). This CDR3 spans 15 amino acids. The V gene's germline CDR1 is MNHNS and CDR2 SASEGT. V was cut by 1 base and J by 1 base, with 11 bases left in between. For the CDR3, the DNA is TGTGCCAGCAGTGAAGTGGCAGGGACTTCCTACGAGCAGTACTTC. Protein product: CASSEVAGTSYEQYF.

The rearrangement uses TRBV28 and TRBJ1-1; D ambiguous. The CDR3 runs 14 residues. Trimming pared 1 base from V and 4 bases from J, leaving 10 bases between. Germline loops: CDR1 MDHEN, CDR2 SYDVKM. CDR3 region: CASSLSLEGTEAFF. CDR3 DNA sequence: TGTGCCAGCAGTTTATCCCTTGAGGGCACTGAAGCTTTCTTT. The variable domain in full, with the rest retrieved from reference TRBV28 and TRBJ1-1, is DVKVTQSSRYLVKRTGEKVFLECVQDMDHENMFWYRQDPGLGLRLIYFSYDVKMKEKGDIPEGYSVSREKKERFSLILESASTNQTSMYLCASSLSLEGTEAFFGQGTRLTVV.

V gene TRBV6-4 combines with J gene TRBJ2-2, with D possibly TRBD2 on 5 matching bases. Trimming removed 7 bases at V and 2 bases at J, with 8 bases between. The CDR3 loop spans 13 amino acids. Germline V gene lookup returns CDR1 MRHNA and CDR2 SNTAGT. The CDR3 bases are TGTGCCAGCAAGGGAGCCAACACCGGGGAGCTGTTTTTT. It encodes CASKGANTGELFF.

The V call is TRBV3-1 (or the pseudogene TRBV3-2), the J call TRBJ2-1; 11 positions match TRBD2. In germline, CDR1 is LGHDT, CDR2 YNNKEL (reference sequence). This CDR3 contains 14 residues. With V trimmed by 0 bases and J by 13 bases, 5 bases remained unmatched. For the CDR3, the DNA is TGTGCCAGCAGCCAAGACACTAGCGGGAGTTCTCAGTTCTTC. Translated, it gives CASSQDTSGSSQFF.

The chain carries TRBV7-2 and TRBJ2-7, with D possibly matching TRBD2 (6 bases). The CDR3 loop spans 15 amino acids. V gave up 0 bases and J gave up 2 bases, with 11 bases separating them. The germline V gene encodes CDR1 SGHTA and CDR2 FQGNSA. The CDR3 bases are TGTGCCAGCAGCTTAGCGCGACTAGACACCTACGAGCAGTACTTC. This sequence encodes CASSLARLDTYEQYF.

The chain joins TRBV10-3 to TRBJ2-7; 8 nucleotides align to TRBD2. After removal of 0 bases from V and 0 bases from J, the junction contained 4 bases not matched to a gene. Germline assignment: CDR1 ENHRY and CDR2 SYGVKD. The CDR3 has 16 amino acids. The CDR3 nucleotides read TGTGCCATCAGTGAGTCTGCGACTAGCGTCTCCTACGAGCAGTACTTC. This codes for CAISESATSVSYEQYF.

This clone was picked up one time. CDR3 region: CASSPMTASTDTQYF. CDR3 nucleotide sequence: TGCGCCAGCAGCCCAATGACAGCTAGCACAGATACGCAGTATTTT. V and J are TRBV5-1 and TRBJ2-3; possibly TRBD1 for D (5 bases). There are 15 residues in the CDR3. The V gene lost 4 bases and the J gene lost 0 bases, with 12 bases spanning the gap. Germline assignment: CDR1 SGHRS and CDR2 YFSETQ.

The V gene is TRBV6-1, the J gene TRBJ1-5, with no clear D. Germline V gives CDR1 MNHNS, CDR2 SASEGT. This CDR3 has 13 residues. V lost 1 base and J lost 4, with 5 bases in between. The DNA of the CDR3 is TGTGCCAGCAGTGAAGGCGGAAATCAGCCCCAGCATTTT. Translation gives CASSEGGNQPQHF.

The rearrangement uses TRBV5-1 and TRBJ2-1, with TRBD2 identical over 11 bases. V was pared by 0 bases and J by 5 bases, with 4 bases of the junction left unmatched. Germline V gives CDR1 SGHRS, CDR2 YFSETQ. This CDR3 has 16 amino acids. In nucleotides, the CDR3 is TGCGCCAGCAGCTTGGGGGGACTAGCGGCTAACAATGAGCAGTTCTTC. It yields the protein CASSLGGLAANNEQFF.

V is TRBV28 and J is TRBJ2-1, with a possible D match to TRBD1 (6 bases). CDR3 size: 16 residues. Trimming cost V 7 bases and J 1 base, with 17 bases left between them. CDR1 and CDR2 (germline): MDHEN, SYDVKM. The CDR3 spells CASTNTGKRSYNEQFF. CDR3 DNA: TGTGCCAGCACCAACACAGGGAAGAGGTCCTACAATGAGCAGTTCTTC.

V gene TRBV5-1 combines with J gene TRBJ1-1; weak D call: TRBD1 (6 bases). This CDR3 has 15 amino acids. V lost 0 bases and J lost 1, with 10 bases in between. Germline values: CDR1 SGHRS, CDR2 YFSETQ. The CDR3 reads CASSLGGHKNTEAFF. CDR3 nucleotide sequence: TGCGCCAGCAGCTTGGGGGGACACAAGAACACTGAAGCTTTCTTT.

This chain links TRBV10-3 with TRBJ2-2; no clear D gene. V was shortened by 6 bases and J by 2 bases, with 10 bases between the two germline ends. This CDR3 is 14 amino acids long. CDR1 is ENHRY, CDR2 SYGVKD, per germline. CDR3 nucleotides: TGTGCCATCAGGGCCGCGGAAAACACCGGGGAGCTGTTTTTT. It translates to CAIRAAENTGELFF.

The V and J genes are TRBV7-9 and TRBJ2-1, with 8 bases fitting TRBD1. Germline V gene sequence: CDR1 SEHNR, CDR2 FQNEAQ (reference sequence). This CDR3 contains 13 residues. V was clipped by 7 bases and J by 6 bases; unmatched bases: 5. The CDR3 is CASIRGQGNEQFF. CDR3 in DNA: TGTGCCAGCATCAGGGGGCAGGGCAATGAGCAGTTCTTC. Filled out from reference TRBV7-9 and TRBJ2-1, the complete variable domain reads DTGVSQNPRHKITKRGQNVTFRCDPISEHNRLYWYRQTLGQGPEFLTYFQNEAQLEKSRLLSDRFSAERPKGSFSTLEIQRTEQGDSAMYLCASIRGQGNEQFFGPGTRLTVL.

This rearrangement joins TRBV6-5 to TRBJ2-2, with D possibly being TRBD1 (6 bases). The CDR3 consists of 16 residues. The germline CDR1 and CDR2 sequences are MNHEY and SVGAGI. V shed 2 bases and J shed 7 bases, with 17 bases lying between them. In DNA form, the CDR3 reads TGTGCCAGCAGTTACGGGACAACAGTTGCGGGCGGGGAGCTGTTTTTT. Amino acids: CASSYGTTVAGGELFF.

The chain is built from TRBV11-3 and TRBJ2-1; TRBD1 aligns across 9 bases. This CDR3 region has 14 residues. Trimming took 2 bases from V and 6 from J; bases not matched to a gene: 2. CDR1 and CDR2 (germline): SGHNT, YENEEA. In DNA form, the CDR3 reads TGTGCCAGCAGCTTACGGGACAGGGCCAATGAGCAGTTCTTC. Its translation: CASSLRDRANEQFF. The entire variable domain, with the rest obtained from reference TRBV11-3 and TRBJ2-1, is as follows: EAGVVQSPRYKIIEKKQPVAFWCNPISGHNTLYWYLQNLGQGPELLIRYENEEAVDDSQLPKDRFSAERLKGVDSTLKIQPAELGDSAVYLCASSLRDRANEQFFGPGTRLTVL.

The chain carries TRBV2 and TRBJ1-2; 9 bases align to TRBD1. J lost 4 bases, V lost 4 bases, and 7 bases had no gene match. CDR1 SNHLY and CDR2 FYNNEI come from the germline V gene. The CDR3 contains 15 residues. CDR3 sequence reads: CASSALGQGIYGYTF. The CDR3 DNA is TGTGCCAGCAGTGCCCTTGGACAGGGGATCTATGGCTACACCTTC.

This clone was seen more than once but under ten times. The V call is TRBV11-2, the J call TRBJ2-7; tentative D call: TRBD2 (5 bases). This CDR3 is 13 amino acids long. Looked up from germline, CDR1 is SGHAT and CDR2 is FQNNGV. Trimming removed 1 base from V and 2 bases from J, with 6 bases in between. The CDR3 DNA sequence: TGTGCCAGCAGCTTAGCCGGGACCTACGAGCAGTACTTC. Its translation: CASSLAGTYEQYF.